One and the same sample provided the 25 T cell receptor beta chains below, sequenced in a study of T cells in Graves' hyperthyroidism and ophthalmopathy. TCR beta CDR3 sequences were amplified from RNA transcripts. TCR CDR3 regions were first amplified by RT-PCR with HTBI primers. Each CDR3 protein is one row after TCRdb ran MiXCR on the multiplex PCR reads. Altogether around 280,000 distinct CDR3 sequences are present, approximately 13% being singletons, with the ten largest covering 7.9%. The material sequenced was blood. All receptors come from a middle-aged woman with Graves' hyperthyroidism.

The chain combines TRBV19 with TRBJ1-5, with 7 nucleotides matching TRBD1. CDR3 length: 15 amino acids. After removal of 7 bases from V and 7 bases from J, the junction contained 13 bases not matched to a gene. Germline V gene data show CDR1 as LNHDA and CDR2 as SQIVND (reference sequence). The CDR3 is CASTPGAGGLQPQHF. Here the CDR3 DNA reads TGTGCCAGTACCCCGGGGGCAGGGGGTTTGCAGCCCCAGCATTTT. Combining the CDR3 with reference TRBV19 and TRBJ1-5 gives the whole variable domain DGGITQSPKYLFRKEGQNVTLSCEQNLNHDAMYWYRQDPGQGLRLIYYSQIVNDFQKGDIAEGYSVSREKKESFPLTVTSAQKNPTAFYLCASTPGAGGLQPQHFGDGTRLSIL.

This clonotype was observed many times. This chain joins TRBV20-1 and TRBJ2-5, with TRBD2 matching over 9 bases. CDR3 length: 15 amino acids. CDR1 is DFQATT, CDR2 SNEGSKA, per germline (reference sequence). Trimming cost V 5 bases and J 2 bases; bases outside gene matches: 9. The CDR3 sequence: CSARPPAGGQETQYF. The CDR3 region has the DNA TGCAGTGCTCGACCTCCAGCGGGAGGACAAGAGACCCAGTACTTC.

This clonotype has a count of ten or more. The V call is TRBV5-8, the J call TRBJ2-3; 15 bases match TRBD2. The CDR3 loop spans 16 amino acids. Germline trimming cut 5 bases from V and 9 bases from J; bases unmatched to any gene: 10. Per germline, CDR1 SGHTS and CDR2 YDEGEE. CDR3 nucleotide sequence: TGTGCCAGCAGTTCCTGGACTAGCGGGGGGGATATAACGCAGTATTTT. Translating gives CASSSWTSGGDITQYF.

This CDR3 reads CASSETRNGYGYTF. In DNA form, the CDR3 reads TGTGCCAGCAGTGAAACCCGTAATGGCTATGGCTACACCTTC. This chain links TRBV2 with TRBJ1-2, with D uncertain. The germline gives CDR1 SNHLY, CDR2 FYNNEI. V lost 2 bases and J lost 4, with 11 bases in between. The CDR3 runs 14 residues.

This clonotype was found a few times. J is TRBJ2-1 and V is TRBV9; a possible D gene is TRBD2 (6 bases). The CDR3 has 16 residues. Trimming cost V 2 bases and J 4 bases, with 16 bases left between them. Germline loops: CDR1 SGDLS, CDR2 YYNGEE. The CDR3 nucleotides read TGTGCCAGCAGCGTCCTTGGATTAGCGGATTACAATGAGCAGTTCTTC. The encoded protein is CASSVLGLADYNEQFF.

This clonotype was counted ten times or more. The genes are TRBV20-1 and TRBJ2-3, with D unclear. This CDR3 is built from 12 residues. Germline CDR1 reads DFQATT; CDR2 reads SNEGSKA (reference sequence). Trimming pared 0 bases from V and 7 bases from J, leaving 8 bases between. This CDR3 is CSARETGHTQYF. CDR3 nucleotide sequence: TGCAGTGCTAGAGAGACGGGTCATACGCAGTATTTT.

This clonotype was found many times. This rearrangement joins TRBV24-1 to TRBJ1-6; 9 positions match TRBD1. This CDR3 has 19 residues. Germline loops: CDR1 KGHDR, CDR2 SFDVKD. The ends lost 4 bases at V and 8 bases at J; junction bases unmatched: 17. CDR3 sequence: CATSELRDRAFTIDSPLHF. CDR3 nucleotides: TGTGCCACCAGTGAGCTCCGGGACAGGGCTTTTACTATTGATTCACCCCTCCACTTT.

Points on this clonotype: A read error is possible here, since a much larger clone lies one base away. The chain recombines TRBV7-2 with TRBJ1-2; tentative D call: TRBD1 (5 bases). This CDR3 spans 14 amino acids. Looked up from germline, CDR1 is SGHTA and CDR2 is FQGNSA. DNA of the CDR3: TGTGCCGGCAGCTTACCGGGGGGGGGTCGGAGCTACACCTTC. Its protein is CAGSLPGGGRSYTF.

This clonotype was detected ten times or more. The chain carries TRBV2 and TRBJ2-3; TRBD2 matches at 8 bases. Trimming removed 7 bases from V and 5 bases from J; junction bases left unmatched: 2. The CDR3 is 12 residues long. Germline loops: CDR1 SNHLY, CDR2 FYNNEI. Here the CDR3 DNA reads TGTGCCAGCAAGCGGGAGTTAGATACGCAGTATTTT. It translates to CASKRELDTQYF.

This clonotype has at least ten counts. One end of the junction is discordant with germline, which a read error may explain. Written as DNA, the CDR3 is TGCAGTACTAGAGATCTGACAGGAGAAGAGACCCAGTACTTC. This encodes CSTRDLTGEETQYF. The rearrangement joins TRBV20-1 to TRBJ2-5; D may be TRBD1 (6 bases). The CDR3 has 14 amino acids. CDR1 DFQATT and CDR2 SNEGSKA come from the germline V gene (reference sequence).

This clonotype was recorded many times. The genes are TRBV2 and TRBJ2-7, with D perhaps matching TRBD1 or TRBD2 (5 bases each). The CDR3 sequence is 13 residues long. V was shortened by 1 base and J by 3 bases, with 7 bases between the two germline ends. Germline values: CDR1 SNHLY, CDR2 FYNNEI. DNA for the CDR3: TGTGCCAGCAGTGAAGGAGGGGACTACGAGCAGTACTTC. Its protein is CASSEGGDYEQYF. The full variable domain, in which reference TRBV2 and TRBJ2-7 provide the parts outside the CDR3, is EPEVTQTPSHQVTQMGQEVILRCVPISNHLYFYWYRQILGQKVEFLVSFYNNEISEKSEIFDDQFSVERPDGSNFTLKIRSTKLEDSAMYFCASSEGGDYEQYFGPGTRLTVT.

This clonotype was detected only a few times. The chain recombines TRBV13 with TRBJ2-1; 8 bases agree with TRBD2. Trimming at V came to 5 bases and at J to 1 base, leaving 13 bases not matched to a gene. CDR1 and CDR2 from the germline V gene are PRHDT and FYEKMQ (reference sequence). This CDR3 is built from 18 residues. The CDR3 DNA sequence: TGTGCCAGCAGCCGGCGGGCGACTAGCGAGACATCCTACAATGAGCAGTTCTTC. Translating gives CASSRRATSETSYNEQFF.

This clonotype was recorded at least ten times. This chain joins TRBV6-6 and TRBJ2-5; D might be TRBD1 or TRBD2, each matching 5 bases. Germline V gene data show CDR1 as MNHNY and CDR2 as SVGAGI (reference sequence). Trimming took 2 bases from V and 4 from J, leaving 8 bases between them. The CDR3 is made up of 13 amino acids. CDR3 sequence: CASSYPGPETQYF. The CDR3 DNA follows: TGTGCCAGCAGTTACCCGGGGCCAGAGACCCAGTACTTC.

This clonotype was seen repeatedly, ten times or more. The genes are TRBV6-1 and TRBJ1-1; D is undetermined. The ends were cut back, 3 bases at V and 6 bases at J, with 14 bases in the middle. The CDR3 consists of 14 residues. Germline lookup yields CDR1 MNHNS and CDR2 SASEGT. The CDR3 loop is CASSDSSGRAEAFF. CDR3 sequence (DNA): TGTGCCAGCAGTGACTCCTCCGGAAGGGCTGAAGCTTTCTTT.

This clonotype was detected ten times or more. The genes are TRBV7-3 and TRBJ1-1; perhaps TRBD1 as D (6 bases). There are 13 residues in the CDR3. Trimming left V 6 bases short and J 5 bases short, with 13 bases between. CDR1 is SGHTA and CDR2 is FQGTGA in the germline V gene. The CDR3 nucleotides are TGTGCCAGCAGTCATCAAGGACAGACTGAAGCTTTCTTT. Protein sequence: CASSHQGQTEAFF.

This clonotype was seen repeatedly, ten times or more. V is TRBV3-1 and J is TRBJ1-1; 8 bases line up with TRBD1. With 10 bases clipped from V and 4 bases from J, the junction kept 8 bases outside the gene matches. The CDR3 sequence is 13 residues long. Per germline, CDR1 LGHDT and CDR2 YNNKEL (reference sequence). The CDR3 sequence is CATLRTGSTEAFF. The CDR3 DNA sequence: TGTGCCACGCTTCGGACAGGGAGCACTGAAGCTTTCTTT.

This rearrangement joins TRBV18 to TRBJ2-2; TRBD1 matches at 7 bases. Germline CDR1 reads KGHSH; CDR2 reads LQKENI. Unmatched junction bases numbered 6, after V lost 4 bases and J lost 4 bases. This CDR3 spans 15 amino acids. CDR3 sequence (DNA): TGTGCCAGCTCACGGCAGGGGGAGTCCACCGGGGAGCTGTTTTTT. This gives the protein CASSRQGESTGELFF. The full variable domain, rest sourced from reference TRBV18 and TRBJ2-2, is NAGVMQNPRHLVRRRGQEARLRCSPMKGHSHVYWYRQLPEEGLKFMVYLQKENIIDESGMPKERFSAEFPKEGPSILRIQQVVRGDSAAYFCASSRQGESTGELFFGEGSRLTVL.

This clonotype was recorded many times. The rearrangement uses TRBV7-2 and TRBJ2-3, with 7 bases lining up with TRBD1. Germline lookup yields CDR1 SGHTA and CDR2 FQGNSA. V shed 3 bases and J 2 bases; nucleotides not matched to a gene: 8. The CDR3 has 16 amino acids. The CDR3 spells CASSFPGTDFTDTQYF. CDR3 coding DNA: TGTGCCAGCAGCTTTCCGGGGACAGACTTCACAGATACGCAGTATTTT. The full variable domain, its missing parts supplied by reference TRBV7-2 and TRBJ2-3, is GAGVSQSPSNKVTEKGKDVELRCDPISGHTALYWYRQSLGQGLEFLIYFQGNSAPDKSGLPSDRFSAERTGGSVSTLTIQRTQQEDSAVYLCASSFPGTDFTDTQYFGPGTRLTVL.

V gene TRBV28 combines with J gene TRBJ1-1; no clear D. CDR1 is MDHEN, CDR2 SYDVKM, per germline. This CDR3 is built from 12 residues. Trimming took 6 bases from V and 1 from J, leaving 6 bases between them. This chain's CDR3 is CASRGANTEAFF. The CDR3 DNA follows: TGTGCCAGCAGGGGAGCGAACACTGAAGCTTTCTTT.

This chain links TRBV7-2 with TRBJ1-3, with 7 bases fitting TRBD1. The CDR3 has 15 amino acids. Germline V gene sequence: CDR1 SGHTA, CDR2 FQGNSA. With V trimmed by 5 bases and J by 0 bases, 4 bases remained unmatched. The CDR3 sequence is CASSRTGPSGNTIYF. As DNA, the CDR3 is TGTGCCAGCAGCCGGACAGGACCCTCTGGAAACACCATATATTTT.

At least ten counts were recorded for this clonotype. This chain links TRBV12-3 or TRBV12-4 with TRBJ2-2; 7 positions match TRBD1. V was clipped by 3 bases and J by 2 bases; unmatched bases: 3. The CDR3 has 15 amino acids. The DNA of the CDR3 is TGTGCCAGCAGTTTTCGACAGGGAAACACCGGGGAGCTGTTTTTT. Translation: CASSFRQGNTGELFF.

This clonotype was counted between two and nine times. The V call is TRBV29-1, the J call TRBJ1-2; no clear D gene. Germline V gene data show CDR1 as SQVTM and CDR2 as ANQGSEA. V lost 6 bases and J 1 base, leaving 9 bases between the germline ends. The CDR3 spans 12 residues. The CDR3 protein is CSVQESNYGYTF. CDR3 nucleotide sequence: TGCAGCGTCCAGGAGAGTAACTATGGCTACACCTTC.

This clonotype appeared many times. The CDR3 loop is CASSFFGNTIYF. CDR3 DNA: TGTGCCAGCAGTTTTTTTGGAAACACCATATATTTT. The chain links TRBV12-3 or TRBV12-4 to TRBJ1-3; D ambiguous. Trimming removed 3 bases from V and 3 bases from J, with 3 bases in between. The CDR3 sequence is 12 residues long.

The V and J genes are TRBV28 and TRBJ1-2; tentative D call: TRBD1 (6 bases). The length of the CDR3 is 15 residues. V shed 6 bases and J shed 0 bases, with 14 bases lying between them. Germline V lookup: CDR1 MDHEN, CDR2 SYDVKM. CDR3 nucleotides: TGTGCCAGCAGACAGGGACCCTCCCCTAACTATGGCTACACCTTC. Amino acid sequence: CASRQGPSPNYGYTF.

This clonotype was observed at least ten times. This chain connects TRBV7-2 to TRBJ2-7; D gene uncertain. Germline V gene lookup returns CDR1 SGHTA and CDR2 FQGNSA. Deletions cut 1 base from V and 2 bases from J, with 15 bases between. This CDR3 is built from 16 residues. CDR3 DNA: TGTGCCAGCAGCTTAGGCAAGGGCGCGATTACCTACGAGCAGTACTTC. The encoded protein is CASSLGKGAITYEQYF.